This T cell receptor beta chain was obtained from a study of T cell clonotyping in hematopoietic cell transplantation. Study-wide points: Few recipient clonotypes overlapped donors; over 95% were de novo at given depth. No sorting was done, leaving CD4 and CD8 contributions mixed. Recipient TCR diversity dropped after transplant; expanded clonotypes rose from day 30 to 180. Graft donor and pretransplant recipient Inverse Simpson Index values predicted broader posttransplant TCR diversity.

Method: immunoSEQ multiplex PCR; TCRdb's copy keeps in-frame clones and lacks some. The sample yields 65,000 to 75,000 clones, around 94% seen once. Comments on this clone: Its target is unknown.

This TCR derives from a man aged 45-60 years in good health. Some clones in this sample may be carry-over from other donors' samples. The sequenced material came from peripheral blood mononuclear cells.

CDR3 DNA sequence: TGCGCCAGCAGCCCGGGACTAGCGGTCCTCCAAGAGACCCAGTACTTC. Its protein is CASSPGLAVLQETQYF. This chain uses TRBV5-1 with TRBJ2-5; 11 bases are a match to TRBD2. V shed 4 bases and J 1 base; nucleotides not matched to a gene: 6. The germline CDR1 and CDR2 sequences are SGHRS and YFSETQ. There are 16 residues in the CDR3.